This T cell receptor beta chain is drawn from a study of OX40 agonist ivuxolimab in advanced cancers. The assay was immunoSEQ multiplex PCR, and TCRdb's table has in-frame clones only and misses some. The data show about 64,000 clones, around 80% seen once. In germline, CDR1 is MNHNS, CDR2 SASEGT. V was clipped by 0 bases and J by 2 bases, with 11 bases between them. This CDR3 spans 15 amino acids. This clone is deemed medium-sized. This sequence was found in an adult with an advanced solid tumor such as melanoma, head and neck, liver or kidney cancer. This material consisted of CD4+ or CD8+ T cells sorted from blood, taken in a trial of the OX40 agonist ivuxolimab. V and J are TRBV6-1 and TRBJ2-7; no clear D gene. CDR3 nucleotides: TGTGCCAGCAGTGAAGCGGTGGATAATGCCTACGAGCAGTACTTC. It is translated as CASSEAVDNAYEQYF.